The clone carrying this TCR beta chain came up many times. Its target is unknown. The data are from a study of CD8 T cells in ankylosing spondylitis. Overall study results and limits: A TCR beta motif made of about 8 highly homologous variants seemed typical of ankylosing spondylitis blood.

This CDR3 contains 15 residues. With 6 bases clipped from V and 7 bases from J, the junction kept 8 bases outside the gene matches. Germline assignment: CDR1 ENHRY and CDR2 SYGVKD. Quantitative barcoded 5'-RACE was used to prepare TCR beta libraries. TCRdb reanalysed the 5' RACE reads using MiXCR and keeps one entry per CDR3 protein. The data show tens of thousands of distinct CDR3 sequences, around 6.4% seen once. Sequencing input: synovial fluid, either unsorted or a sorted T cell fraction (not recorded which). This TCR was recovered from a male donor with ankylosing spondylitis. The genes are TRBV10-3 and TRBJ2-1; 11 nucleotides match TRBD2. In DNA form, the CDR3 reads TGTGCCATCAGGGTAGCGGGAGGGCCTGGAAATGAGCAGTTCTTC. Protein: CAIRVAGGPGNEQFF.